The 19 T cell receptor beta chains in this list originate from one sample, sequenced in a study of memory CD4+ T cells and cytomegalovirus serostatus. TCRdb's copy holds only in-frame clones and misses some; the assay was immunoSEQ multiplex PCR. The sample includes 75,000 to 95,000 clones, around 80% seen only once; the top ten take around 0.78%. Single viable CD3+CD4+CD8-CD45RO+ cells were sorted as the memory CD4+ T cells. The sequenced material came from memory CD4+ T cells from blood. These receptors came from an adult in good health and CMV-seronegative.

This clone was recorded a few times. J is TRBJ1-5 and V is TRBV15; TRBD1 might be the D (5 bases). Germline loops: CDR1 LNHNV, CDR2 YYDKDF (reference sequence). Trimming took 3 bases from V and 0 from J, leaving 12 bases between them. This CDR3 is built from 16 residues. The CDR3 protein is CATSRGRGYSNQPQHF. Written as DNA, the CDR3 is TGTGCCACCAGCAGGGGAAGGGGTTATAGCAATCAGCCCCAGCATTTT.

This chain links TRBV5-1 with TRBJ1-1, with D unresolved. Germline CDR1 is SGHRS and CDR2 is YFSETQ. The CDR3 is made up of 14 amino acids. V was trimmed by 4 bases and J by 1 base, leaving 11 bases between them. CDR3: CASSSTSGNTEAFF. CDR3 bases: TGCGCCAGCAGCAGTACGTCAGGGAACACTGAAGCTTTCTTT.

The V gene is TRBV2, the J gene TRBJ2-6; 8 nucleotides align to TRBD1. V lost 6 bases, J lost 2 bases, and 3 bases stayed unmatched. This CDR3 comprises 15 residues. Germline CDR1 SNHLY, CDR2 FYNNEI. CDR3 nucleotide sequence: TGTGCCAGCAGCGGGGGACAGGCTGGGGCCAACGTCCTGACTTTC. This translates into CASSGGQAGANVLTF.

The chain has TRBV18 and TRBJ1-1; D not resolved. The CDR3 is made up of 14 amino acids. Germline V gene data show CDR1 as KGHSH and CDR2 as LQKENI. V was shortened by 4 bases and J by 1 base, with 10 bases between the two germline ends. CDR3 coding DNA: TGTGCCAGCTCACAGTGGACGCAGAACACTGAAGCTTTCTTT. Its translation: CASSQWTQNTEAFF.

For the CDR3, the DNA is TGTGCCAGCAGCCAAAGAGTTCTGCATTCTGGAAACACCATATATTTT. Residues: CASSQRVLHSGNTIYF. This chain connects TRBV14 to TRBJ1-3; D not resolved. The CDR3 extends over 16 amino acids. Trimming cost V 2 bases and J 1 base, with 12 bases left between them. From germline, CDR1 is SGHDN and CDR2 FVKESK.

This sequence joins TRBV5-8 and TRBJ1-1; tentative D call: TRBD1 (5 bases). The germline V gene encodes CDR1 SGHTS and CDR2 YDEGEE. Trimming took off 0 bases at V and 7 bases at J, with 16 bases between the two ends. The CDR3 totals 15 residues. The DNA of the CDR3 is TGTGCCAGCAGCTTGGACTTGGGGTATAGGGGTGAAGCTTTCTTT. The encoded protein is CASSLDLGYRGEAFF.

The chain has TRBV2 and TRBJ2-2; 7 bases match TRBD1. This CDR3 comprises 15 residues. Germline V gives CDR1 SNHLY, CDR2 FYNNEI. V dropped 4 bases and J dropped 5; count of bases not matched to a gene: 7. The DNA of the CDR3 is TGTGCCAGCAGTGGGCGAGGGGGCGATACCGGGGAGCTGTTTTTT. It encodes CASSGRGGDTGELFF.

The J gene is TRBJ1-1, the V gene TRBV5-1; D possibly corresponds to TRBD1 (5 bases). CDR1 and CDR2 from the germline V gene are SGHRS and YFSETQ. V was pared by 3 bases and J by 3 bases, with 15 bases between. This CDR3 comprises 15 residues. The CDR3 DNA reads TGCGCCAGCAGCTGGGGTGGGGTGGGGGACACTGAAGCTTTCTTT. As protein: CASSWGGVGDTEAFF.

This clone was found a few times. CDR3 DNA: TGTGCCAGCAGCGGACAATCCGGGACGCACAACGAGCAGTACTTC. Its translation: CASSGQSGTHNEQYF. V and J are TRBV9 and TRBJ2-7, with D perhaps TRBD1 or TRBD2 (5 bases each). This CDR3 has 15 amino acids. Deletions cut 3 bases from V and 5 bases from J, with 18 bases between. Per germline, CDR1 SGDLS and CDR2 YYNGEE.

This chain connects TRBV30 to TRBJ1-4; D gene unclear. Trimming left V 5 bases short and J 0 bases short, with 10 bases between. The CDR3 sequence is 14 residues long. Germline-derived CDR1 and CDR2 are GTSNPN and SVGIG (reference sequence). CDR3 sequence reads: CAWQTASTNEKLFF. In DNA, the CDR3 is TGTGCCTGGCAGACGGCTTCAACTAATGAAAAACTGTTTTTT. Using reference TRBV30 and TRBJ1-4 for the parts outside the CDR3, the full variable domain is SQTIHQWPATLVQPVGSPLSLECTVEGTSNPNLYWYRQAAGRGLQLLFYSVGIGQISSEVPQNLSASRPQDRQFILSSKKLLLSDSGFYLCAWQTASTNEKLFFGSGTQLSVL.

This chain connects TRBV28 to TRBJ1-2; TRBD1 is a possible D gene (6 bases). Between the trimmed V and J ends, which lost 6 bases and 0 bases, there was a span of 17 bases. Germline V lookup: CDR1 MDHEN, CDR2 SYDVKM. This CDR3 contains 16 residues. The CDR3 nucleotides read TGTGCCAGCAGCCATCCGGGACACAGGGCTAACTATGGCTACACCTTC. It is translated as CASSHPGHRANYGYTF.

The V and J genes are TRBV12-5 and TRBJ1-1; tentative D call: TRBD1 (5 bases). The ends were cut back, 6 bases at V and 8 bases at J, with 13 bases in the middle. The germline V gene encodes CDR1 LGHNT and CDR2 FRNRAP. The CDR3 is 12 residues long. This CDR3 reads CASGRIGGEAFF. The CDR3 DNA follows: TGTGCTAGTGGCCGAATCGGGGGGGAAGCTTTCTTT.

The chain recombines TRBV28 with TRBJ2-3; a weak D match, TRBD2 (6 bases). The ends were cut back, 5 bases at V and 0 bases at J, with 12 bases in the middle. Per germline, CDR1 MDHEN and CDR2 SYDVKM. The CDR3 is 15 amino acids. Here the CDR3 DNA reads TGTGCCAGCAGTGTTCAGGCGGGGAGCACAGATACGCAGTATTTT. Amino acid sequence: CASSVQAGSTDTQYF.

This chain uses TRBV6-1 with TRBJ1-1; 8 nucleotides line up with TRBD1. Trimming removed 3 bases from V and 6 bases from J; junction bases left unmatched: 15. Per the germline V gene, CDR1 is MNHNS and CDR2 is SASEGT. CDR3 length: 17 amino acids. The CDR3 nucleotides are TGTGCCAGCAGTGAGAATGGTCCCCAGGGGGCGCCTCCTGAAGCTTTCTTT. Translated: CASSENGPQGAPPEAFF.

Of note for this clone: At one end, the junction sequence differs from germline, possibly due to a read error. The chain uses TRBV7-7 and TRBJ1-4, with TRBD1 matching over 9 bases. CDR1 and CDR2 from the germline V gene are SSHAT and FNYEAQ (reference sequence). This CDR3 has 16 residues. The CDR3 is CASSPRVGQGNEKLFF. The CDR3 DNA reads TGTGCTAGCAGCCCTAGAGTGGGACAGGGAAATGAAAAACTGTTTTTT.

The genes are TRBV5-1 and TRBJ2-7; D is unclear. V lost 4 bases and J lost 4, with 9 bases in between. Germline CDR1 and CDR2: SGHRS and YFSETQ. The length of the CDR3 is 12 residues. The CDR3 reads CASSRPGYEQYF. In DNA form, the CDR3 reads TGCGCCAGCAGCCGCCCTGGTTACGAGCAGTACTTC.

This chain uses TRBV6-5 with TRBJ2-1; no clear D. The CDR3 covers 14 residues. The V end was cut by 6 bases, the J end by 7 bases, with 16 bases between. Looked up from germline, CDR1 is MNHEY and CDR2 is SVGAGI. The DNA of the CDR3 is TGTGCCAGCAGAATGGGTTACCCCGCGAATGAGCAGTTCTTC. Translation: CASRMGYPANEQFF.

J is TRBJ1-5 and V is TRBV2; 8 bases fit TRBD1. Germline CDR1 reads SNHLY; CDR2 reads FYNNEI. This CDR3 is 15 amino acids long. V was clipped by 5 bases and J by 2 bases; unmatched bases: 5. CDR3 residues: CASSPDRGGNQPQHF. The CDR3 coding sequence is TGTGCCAGCAGTCCCGACAGGGGAGGCAATCAGCCCCAGCATTTT.

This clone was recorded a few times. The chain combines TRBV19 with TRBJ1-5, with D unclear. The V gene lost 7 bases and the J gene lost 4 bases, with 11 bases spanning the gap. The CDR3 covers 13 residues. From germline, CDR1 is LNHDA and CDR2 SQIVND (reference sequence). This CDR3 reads CASIRSGNQPQHF. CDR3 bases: TGTGCCAGTATCCGAAGTGGGAATCAGCCCCAGCATTTT.